This T cell receptor beta chain emerged from a study of T-cell memory formation after mild COVID-19. Whole-study findings and limits: Whereas later expanders leaned CD4+, clones contracting day 15 to 85 showed a balanced CD4/CD8 makeup.

Trimming removed 4 bases at V and 0 bases at J, with 13 bases between. The length of the CDR3 is 15 residues. Germline loops: CDR1 SGHRS, CDR2 YFSETQ. A few counts support this clonotype. Its antigen is unknown. Barcoded TCR alpha and TCR beta cDNA libraries with UMIs came from 5'RACE using constant-segment primers. One entry per CDR3 protein, called by TCRdb with MiXCR from the 5' RACE reads. The sample gives about 320,000 distinct CDR3 sequences, 14% of which show up once; roughly 21% is in the top ten. The receptor was isolated from a young man who had mild COVID-19 (a few samples of this study predate the infection). Cell type and time point are not known. Sequenced sample: PBMCs or a T cell subset sorted from them (not recorded which). The chain has TRBV5-1 and TRBJ1-1; D gene ambiguous. This CDR3 is CASSPEQNLNTEAFF. The CDR3 DNA reads TGCGCCAGCAGCCCAGAACAGAACTTGAACACTGAAGCTTTCTTT.